Detailed here is one T cell receptor beta chain. The data belong to a study of blood T cell repertoires in COVID-19. V was clipped by 6 bases and J by 5 bases; unmatched bases: 5. The CDR3 extends over 13 amino acids. The germline CDR1 and CDR2 sequences are MNHEY and SVGAGI. Here immunoSEQ multiplex PCR was the method, and the copy in TCRdb shows in-frame clones only, minus some. The data hold about 62,000 clones, with about 87% observed a single time. The sequenced sample was peripheral blood. This receptor was obtained from a man in his 70s with acute or convalescent COVID-19. The chain couples TRBV6-5 to TRBJ2-3, with 7 nucleotides matching TRBD2. CDR3 region: CASRNVAGDTQYF. The DNA of the CDR3 is TGTGCCAGCAGAAACGTAGCGGGAGATACGCAGTATTTT.